This T cell receptor (beta chain) originates from a study of siplizumab effects on memory and regulatory T cells. Findings of the study overall: The alloresponse seemed to draw substantially on naive T cells, which appeared more diverse than memory cells. Few alloreactive clones mapped to unstimulated subsets.

Sequencing of each sample assayed some 9.4 x 10^4 TCR templates. Assay used: immunoSEQ multiplex PCR; TCRdb lists only in-frame clones, some missing. Of about 100,000 clones in the sample, around 90% were seen once. A word on this clone: The antigen is not known.

In germline, CDR1 is SGHRS, CDR2 YFSETQ. V shed 0 bases and J shed 0 bases, with 6 bases lying between them. The CDR3 runs to 15 residues. The TCR comes from a human donor in good health. The rearrangement joins TRBV5-1 to TRBJ1-4; D is unresolved. Sample: Tregs sorted from blood. The DNA of the CDR3 is TGCGCCAGCAGCTTGGTCGGGGCAACTAATGAAAAACTGTTTTTT. Its protein is CASSLVGATNEKLFF. The full variable domain, its missing parts supplied by reference TRBV5-1 and TRBJ1-4, is KAGVTQTPRYLIKTRGQQVTLSCSPISGHRSVSWYQQTPGQGLQFLFEYFSETQRNKGNFPGRFSGRQFSNSRSEMNVSTLELGDSALYLCASSLVGATNEKLFFGSGTQLSVL.